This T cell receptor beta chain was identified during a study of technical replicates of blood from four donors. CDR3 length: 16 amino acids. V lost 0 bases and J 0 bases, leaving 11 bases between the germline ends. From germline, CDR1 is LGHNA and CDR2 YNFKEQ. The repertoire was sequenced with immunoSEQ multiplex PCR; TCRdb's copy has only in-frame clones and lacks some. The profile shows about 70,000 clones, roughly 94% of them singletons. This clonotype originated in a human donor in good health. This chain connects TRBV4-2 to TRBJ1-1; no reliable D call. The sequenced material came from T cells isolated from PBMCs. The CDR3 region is CASSQERTVVNTEAFF. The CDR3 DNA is TGTGCCAGCAGCCAAGAACGTACGGTGGTGAACACTGAAGCTTTCTTT.